Here is one TCR beta chain with its context. Time point meaning: newly diagnosed GD, antithyroid drugs for less than 3 months. The TCR library was made from RNA extracted from PBMCs. The CDR3 is made up of 14 amino acids. V shed 5 bases and J 6 bases; nucleotides not matched to a gene: 5. Looked up from germline, CDR1 is KGHDR and CDR2 is SFDVKD. The sample originates from a study of regulatory T cells in long-lasting Graves disease. HTBI primers from iRepertoire and Arm-PCR of CDR3 regions yielded the TCR beta libraries. TCRdb used MiXCR to reprocess the multiplex PCR reads, holding one entry per CDR3 protein. The data contain under 800,000 distinct CDR3 sequences, around 17% of them singletons. Separately, the same data were catalogued under a study of T cells in Graves' hyperthyroidism and ophthalmopathy.

The V call is TRBV24-1, the J call TRBJ1-5, with 8 positions matching TRBD1. The clonotype comes from a woman aged 30 to 39 with Graves disease. The material sequenced was peripheral blood mononuclear cells (PBMCs), taken at new diagnosis, from a patient treated with antithyroid drugs. CDR3 sequence: CATSGQGSGQPQHF. The CDR3 DNA reads as TGTGCCACCAGTGGACAGGGGTCGGGTCAGCCCCAGCATTTT.